This T cell receptor (beta chain) was documented in a study of CD8 T cells in Susac syndrome. Study observations and caveats: The study acknowledged a relatively small number of individuals in its TCR sequencing and HLA analysis.

Trimming removed 7 bases at V and 4 bases at J, with 16 bases between. CDR1 and CDR2 (germline): SNHLY, FYNNEI. CDR3 size: 14 residues. With random hexamers, reverse transcription was performed on 0.5 to 1 ug of RNA. Across 54 Vbeta and 13 Jbeta, TCR beta CDR3 was amplified with immunoSEQ multiplex PCR. Via MiXCR, TCRdb re-called the immunoSEQ multiplex PCR reads, giving one row per CDR3 protein. The sample includes 350,000 to 550,000 distinct CDR3 sequences, approximately 85% seen only once; the top ten take about 0.12%. Multiple sclerosis controls were treatment-naive patients with stable or active relapsing-remitting disease. This clonotype was seen only a few times. Its antigen is not identified.

The V and J genes are TRBV2 and TRBJ1-2, with a tentative D call TRBD1 (6 bases). The sequencing sample was made of CD8+ T cells from PBMCs. This TCR was recovered from a human donor with multiple sclerosis. The CDR3 region is CASTPAPDSYGYTF. CDR3 nucleotides: TGTGCCAGCACCCCGGCCCCGGACAGCTATGGCTACACCTTC.